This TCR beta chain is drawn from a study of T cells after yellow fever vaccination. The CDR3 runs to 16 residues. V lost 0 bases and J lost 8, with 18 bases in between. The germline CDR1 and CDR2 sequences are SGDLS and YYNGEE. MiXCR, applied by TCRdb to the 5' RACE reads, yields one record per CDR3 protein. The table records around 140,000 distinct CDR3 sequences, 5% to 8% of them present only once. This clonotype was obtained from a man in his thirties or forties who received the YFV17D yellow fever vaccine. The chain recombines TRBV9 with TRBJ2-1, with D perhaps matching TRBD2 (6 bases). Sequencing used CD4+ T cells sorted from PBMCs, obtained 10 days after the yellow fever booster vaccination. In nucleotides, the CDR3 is TGTGCCAGCAGCGTAGCCGGGAGCGTTTATGGCGATGAGCAGTTCTTC. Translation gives CASSVAGSVYGDEQFF.